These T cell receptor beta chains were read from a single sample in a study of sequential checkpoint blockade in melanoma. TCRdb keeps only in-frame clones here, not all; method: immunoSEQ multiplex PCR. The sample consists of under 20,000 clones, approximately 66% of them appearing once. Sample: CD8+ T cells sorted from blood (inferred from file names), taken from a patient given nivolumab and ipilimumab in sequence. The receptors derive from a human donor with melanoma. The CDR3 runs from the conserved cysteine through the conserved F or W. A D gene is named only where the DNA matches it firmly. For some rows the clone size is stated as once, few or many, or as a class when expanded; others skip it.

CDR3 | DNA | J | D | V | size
CASSYSFRQGPYEQYF | TGTGCCAGCAGTTACTCGTTTAGACAGGGACCCTACGAGCAGTACTTC | TRBJ2-7 | TRBD1 | TRBV6-5 | -
CASSYRTEYNSPLHF | TGTGCCAGCAGTTACCGGACAGAGTATAATTCACCCCTCCACTTT | TRBJ1-6 | - | TRBV6-6 | -
CASGPGTGGLTDTQYF | TGTGCTAGTGGCCCTGGGACAGGGGGTCTTACAGATACGCAGTATTTT | TRBJ2-3 | TRBD1 | TRBV12-5 | -
CASSRPGGGPRGNTIYF | TGTGCCAGCAGTCGCCCTGGGGGAGGCCCCAGGGGAAACACCATATATTTT | TRBJ1-3 | - | TRBV28 | few
CASSYTGNQPQHF | TGTGCCAGCAGTTACACGGGGAATCAGCCCCAGCATTTT | TRBJ1-5 | - | TRBV14 | few
CASSPGLAEYQETQYF | TGCGCCAGCAGCCCAGGACTGGCAGAGTACCAAGAGACCCAGTACTTC | TRBJ2-5 | - | TRBV5-1 | -
CASSLEGGLNSPLHF | TGTGCCAGCAGCTTGGAAGGGGGTTTAAATTCACCCCTCCACTTT | TRBJ1-6 | - | TRBV5-4 | -
CASSLVVAGREQYF | TGCGCCAGCAGCTTGGTGGTAGCGGGACGGGAGCAGTACTTC | TRBJ2-7 | TRBD2 | TRBV5-1 | few
CASSGQGAHGYTF | TGTGCCAGCAGCGGACAGGGGGCGCATGGCTACACCTTC | TRBJ1-2 | TRBD1 | TRBV4-2 | -
CASSILAQHNEQFF | TGTGCCAGCAGTATACTAGCCCAGCACAATGAGCAGTTCTTC | TRBJ2-1 | - | TRBV6-5 | -
CASSPTSGAVEQFF | TGTGCCAGCTCACCGACTAGCGGGGCGGTTGAGCAGTTCTTC | TRBJ2-1 | TRBD2 | TRBV18 | -
CASSYRTADYEQYF | TGTGCCAGTAGTTACCGGACAGCCGACTACGAGCAGTACTTC | TRBJ2-7 | - | TRBV19 | -
CSVLSGIKGTQYF | TGCAGCGTCCTTAGCGGGATTAAAGGTACCCAGTACTTC | TRBJ2-5 | TRBD2 | TRBV29-1 | -
CASSLGRGGTEAFF | TGTGCCAGCAGCTTAGGCCGGGGGGGCACTGAAGCTTTCTTT | TRBJ1-1 | - | TRBV7-6 | -
CASSQGYREDYEQYF | TGCGCCAGCAGCCAGGGATACAGGGAAGACTACGAGCAGTACTTC | TRBJ2-7 | - | TRBV4-1 | -
CASSPFPSQEDRPWYEQYF | TGTGCCAGCAGCCCCTTCCCGTCTCAGGAGGACCGACCGTGGTACGAGCAGTACTTC | TRBJ2-7 | - | TRBV7-9 | -
CASSLELAGYNEQFF | TGCGCCAGCAGCTTGGAACTAGCGGGGTACAATGAGCAGTTCTTC | TRBJ2-1 | TRBD2 | TRBV5-1 | -
CASSLRTGGFNEQYF | TGTGCCAGCAGCCTGCGGACAGGGGGCTTCAACGAGCAGTACTTC | TRBJ2-7 | TRBD1 | TRBV11-3 | once
CASSPGTGSYEQYF | TGTGCCAGTAGTCCCGGGACAGGATCCTACGAGCAGTACTTC | TRBJ2-7 | TRBD1 | TRBV19 | -
CASSLTGGAGNEQFF | TGTGCCAGCAGCCTGACAGGGGGCGCGGGGAATGAGCAGTTCTTC | TRBJ2-1 | TRBD1 | TRBV6-5 | -
CASSLRSGGGADTQYF | TGTGCCAGCAGCCTTCGGAGCGGGGGAGGGGCAGATACGCAGTATTTT | TRBJ2-3 | TRBD2 | TRBV13 | once
CASSTGETQYF | TGTGCCAGCAGCACAGGGGAGACCCAGTACTTC | TRBJ2-5 | - | TRBV5-4 | -
CASSYSTGLGNGYTF | TGTGCCAGCAGTTACTCGACAGGTTTGGGGAATGGCTACACCTTC | TRBJ1-2 | - | TRBV6-9 | -
CASSTPSADTQYF | TGTGCCAGTAGTACCCCATCAGCAGATACGCAGTATTTT | TRBJ2-3 | - | TRBV19 | -
CASRTPAIQSSLPQHF | TGTGCCAGCAGGACTCCCGCGATTCAGTCCTCCCTGCCCCAGCATTTT | TRBJ1-5 | - | TRBV11-2 | -
CASSIGDYSYEQYF | TGTGCCAGTAGTATTGGGGACTACTCCTACGAGCAGTACTTC | TRBJ2-7 | TRBD2 | TRBV19 | -
CASSDRAFPDTQYF | TGTGCCAGCAGTGACAGGGCGTTTCCAGATACGCAGTATTTT | TRBJ2-3 | - | TRBV6-1 | -
CAISADPGLAGENEQFF | TGTGCCATCAGTGCAGACCCGGGACTAGCGGGAGAAAATGAGCAGTTCTTC | TRBJ2-1 | TRBD2 | TRBV10-3 | -
CASSLDWTTGLDTQYF | TGTGCCAGCAGCCTGGACTGGACAACAGGTCTAGATACGCAGTATTTT | TRBJ2-3 | - | TRBV5-6 | -
CASSQAVGAYEQYF | TGCGCCAGCAGCCAAGCGGTTGGTGCCTACGAGCAGTACTTC | TRBJ2-7 | - | TRBV4-1 | -
CASSSNRGRGGNYGYTF | TGTGCCAGCAGCTCCAACAGGGGGCGCGGGGGCAACTATGGCTACACCTTC | TRBJ1-2 | TRBD1 | TRBV11-3 | -
CASSVTAGGHEQYF | TGTGCCAGCAGCGTAACCGCGGGAGGACACGAGCAGTACTTC | TRBJ2-7 | TRBD2 | TRBV9 | once
CASSQEYGAASEAFF | TGCGCCAGCAGCCAAGAATATGGGGCAGCCTCCGAAGCTTTCTTT | TRBJ1-1 | - | TRBV4-3 | -
CASSQGTGYEQYF | TGCGCCAGCAGCCAAGGCACGGGGTACGAGCAGTACTTC | TRBJ2-7 | - | TRBV4-3 | -
CASSQDGTVNEKLFF | TGCGCCAGCAGCCAAGACGGGACAGTCAATGAAAAACTGTTTTTT | TRBJ1-4 | TRBD1 | TRBV4-3 | few
CASSRDIGYEQYF | TGTGCCAGCAGCCGGGACATCGGCTACGAGCAGTACTTC | TRBJ2-7 | - | TRBV6-5 | few
CSVELWGSANVLTF | TGCAGCGTTGAATTGTGGGGCTCGGCCAACGTCCTGACTTTC | TRBJ2-6 | - | TRBV29-1 | few
CASSYRTGPYEQYF | TGTGCCAGCAGTTACCGCACAGGTCCCTACGAGCAGTACTTC | TRBJ2-7 | - | TRBV27 | -
CASSLGAGGDEQYF | TGTGCCAGCAGCTTAGGAGCGGGAGGGGATGAGCAGTACTTC | TRBJ2-5 | TRBD2 | TRBV7-2 | -
CAISHRVRNTEAFF | TGTGCCATCAGTCACAGGGTTAGGAACACTGAAGCTTTCTTT | TRBJ1-1 | - | TRBV10-3 | -
CSAGRDRGRYEQYF | TGCAGCGCAGGCCGGGACAGGGGGCGTTACGAGCAGTACTTC | TRBJ2-7 | TRBD1 | TRBV29-1 | -
CASSSPGQFNEQYF | TGTGCCAGCAGCTCCCCGGGACAGTTCAACGAGCAGTACTTC | TRBJ2-7 | TRBD1 | TRBV27 | medium-sized
CASSVARGMERGYTF | TGTGCCAGCAGCGTAGCTCGGGGGATGGAGAGGGGCTACACCTTC | TRBJ1-2 | - | TRBV9 | -
CSVERGGVGSTEAFF | TGCAGCGTTGAAAGGGGGGGCGTCGGGAGCACTGAAGCTTTCTTT | TRBJ1-1 | - | TRBV29-1 | -
CASSLAPRADTGELFF | TGTGCCAGCAGCTTAGCGCCCAGGGCGGACACCGGGGAGCTGTTTTTT | TRBJ2-2 | - | TRBV7-2 | -
CASSQEGSGGAEQFF | TGCGCCAGCAGCCAAGAAGGTAGCGGGGGGGCTGAGCAGTTCTTC | TRBJ2-1 | TRBD2 | TRBV4-1 | -
CASSQKRRRPGNTIYF | TGTGCCAGCAGCCAAAAGAGGAGAAGGCCTGGAAACACCATATATTTT | TRBJ1-3 | - | TRBV4-2 | hyperexpanded
CASSLGENTGELFF | TGTGCCAGCAGCTTAGGAGAGAACACCGGGGAGCTGTTTTTT | TRBJ2-2 | - | TRBV5-4 | -
CASSVNTGTGYGYTF | TGTGCCAGCAGCGTAAACACCGGGACAGGCTATGGCTACACCTTC | TRBJ1-2 | TRBD1 | TRBV9 | -
CASSPQLREWGEQYF | TGTGCCAGCAGCCCACAGTTGCGGGAGTGGGGGGAGCAGTACTTC | TRBJ2-7 | TRBD2 | TRBV7-6 | -
CASSLPTEGGGEKLFF | TGTGCCAGCAGCTTGCCGACTGAGGGCGGGGGGGAAAAACTGTTTTTT | TRBJ1-4 | - | TRBV5-6 | -
CASSVGTGGRNEQFF | TGTGCCAGCAGTGTGGGGACAGGGGGGAGGAATGAGCAGTTCTTC | TRBJ2-1 | TRBD1 | TRBV2 | -